This T cell receptor beta chain was retrieved from a study of control samples from healthy donors and cancer patients. The data were produced by immunoSEQ multiplex PCR, yet TCRdb's version contains in-frame clones alone and is incomplete. The data contain approximately 80,000 clones, around nine tenths of them singletons. The CDR3 runs to 15 residues. The germline V gene has CDR1 MNHEY and CDR2 SVGAGI. V lost 7 bases and J lost 0, with 13 bases in between. The chain uses TRBV6-5 and TRBJ1-5; TRBD1 might be the D (5 bases). Material for sequencing was blood. This TCR was sampled from a woman between 50 and 59 years old in good health. CDR3 protein: CASINWGYSNQPQHF. The CDR3 coding sequence is TGTGCCAGCATTAACTGGGGGTATAGCAATCAGCCCCAGCATTTT.